These T cell receptor beta chains were read from a single sample in a study of CDR3 diversity in severe acne. TCRdb itself ran the PCR reads through MiXCR, one entry per CDR3 protein. The repertoire includes more than 70,000 distinct CDR3 sequences, roughly 52% of them detected once, and over 9% sits in the top ten. What was sequenced was blood. The origin of the receptors is a male donor in good health, serving as a control. The CDR3 runs from the conserved cysteine through the conserved F or W. A D gene is named only where the DNA matches it firmly. Rows may omit the clone size; those that give it use once, few, many or a size class.

cdr3_aa	cdr3_nt	v_call	d_call	j_call	clone_size	cdr3_length
CASSRTGGNTIYF	TGTGCCAGCAGCCGGACAGGGGGAAACACCATATATTTT	TRBV3-1	TRBD1	TRBJ1-3	-	13
CASSVGQLSTEAFF	TGTGCCAGCAGCGTGGGACAGCTGAGTACTGAAGCTTTCTTT	TRBV4-2	TRBD1	TRBJ1-1	many	14
CASSQLGLAGDEQFF	TGTGCCAGCAGCCAACTCGGACTAGCGGGAGATGAGCAGTTCTTC	TRBV3-1	TRBD2	TRBJ2-1	-	15
CARGSYNEQFF	TGTGCCCGGGGGTCCTACAATGAGCAGTTCTTC	TRBV7-2	-	TRBJ2-1	medium-sized	11
CASSYAGEGTEAFF	TGTGCCAGCAGTTACGCTGGGGAGGGCACTGAAGCTTTCTTT	TRBV6-5	-	TRBJ1-1	-	14
CASSDGTSNEQFF	TGTGCCAGCAGTGACGGGACTAGCAATGAGCAGTTCTTC	TRBV6-4	TRBD2	TRBJ2-1	medium-sized	13
CASSLGGRGAGELFF	TGTGCCAGCAGCTTAGGCGGGAGGGGAGCCGGGGAGCTGTTTTTT	TRBV7-3	TRBD2	TRBJ2-2	-	15
CASSQPTGQYHSPLHF	TGCGCCAGCAGCCAACCAACGGGACAGTATCATTCACCCCTCCACTTT	TRBV4-1	TRBD1	TRBJ1-6	medium-sized	16
CASSHTGTGGEKLFF	TGTGCCAGCAGCCACACCGGGACAGGGGGTGAAAAACTGTTTTTT	TRBV5-6	TRBD1	TRBJ1-4	many	15
CASSSTYWRDGTYEQYF	TGTGCCAGCAGCTCAACCTATTGGAGGGACGGAACCTACGAGCAGTACTTC	TRBV5-6	-	TRBJ2-7	-	17
CASSLRTDQETQYF	TGCGCCAGCAGCTTGCGTACAGATCAAGAGACCCAGTACTTC	TRBV5-1	-	TRBJ2-5	many	14
CASSQEGRQTNTEAFF	TGTGCCAGCAGCCAAGAAGGTAGACAGACAAACACTGAAGCTTTCTTT	TRBV14	-	TRBJ1-1	-	16
CATTAGGTEAFF	TGTGCCACCACTGCGGGGGGAACTGAAGCTTTCTTT	TRBV7-9	-	TRBJ1-1	-	12
CASSYGVSGNTIYF	TGTGCCAGCAGCTACGGGGTTTCTGGAAACACCATATATTTT	TRBV7-3	-	TRBJ1-3	-	14
CASGPGQYSNQPQHF	TGTGCTAGTGGCCCAGGCCAATATAGCAATCAGCCCCAGCATTTT	TRBV12-5	-	TRBJ1-5	-	15
CASSEEFGTLF	TGTGCCAGCAGTGAAGAATTTGGGACGCTCTTT	TRBV2	-	TRBJ1-1	medium-sized	11
CASSDGTGNYGYTF	TGCGCCAGCAGCGACGGGACAGGGAACTATGGCTACACCTTC	TRBV4-1	TRBD1	TRBJ1-2	-	14
CASSFEGAWGNTIYF	TGTGCCAGCAGCTTCGAAGGGGCTTGGGGAAACACCATATATTTT	TRBV7-9	-	TRBJ1-3	-	15
CASTSTGQGDEKLFF	TGTGCCAGCACTTCTACCGGCCAGGGTGATGAAAAACTGTTTTTT	TRBV6-5	-	TRBJ1-4	once	15
CASSPGLAGGSSYEQYF	TGTGCCAGCAGCCCGGGACTAGCGGGGGGTTCCTCCTACGAGCAGTACTTC	TRBV2	TRBD2	TRBJ2-7	-	17
CASSFSVGYGYTF	TGTGCCAGCAGTTTCAGTGTTGGCTATGGCTACACCTTC	TRBV28	-	TRBJ1-2	few	13
CASIFSGRSAGELFF	TGTGCCAGCATCTTCAGCGGGAGAAGCGCCGGGGAGCTGTTTTTT	TRBV12-3/TRBV12-4	TRBD2	TRBJ2-2	many	15
CSVGDSRPQHF	TGCAGCGTAGGGGACAGTCGGCCCCAGCATTTT	TRBV29-1	TRBD1	TRBJ1-5	-	11
CASSQEKGLNYGYTIYF	TGTGCCAGCAGCCAAGAGAAGGGCCTTAACTATGGCTACACCATATATTTT	TRBV5-4	-	TRBJ1-3	-	17
CASRINNEQYF	TGTGCCAGTAGGATCAACAATGAGCAGTACTTC	TRBV19	-	TRBJ2-7	-	11
CASSQGLAEGETQYF	TGTGCCAGCAGCCAAGGACTAGCGGAGGGGGAGACCCAGTACTTC	TRBV3-1	TRBD2	TRBJ2-5	many	15
CSAGDRGSPLHFGNGTYEQYF	-	TRBV20-1	-	TRBJ2-7	-	21
CASSGVTDTQYF	TGTGCTAGTTCCGGGGTCACAGATACGCAGTATTTT	TRBV12-5	-	TRBJ2-3	many	12
CASSFAGEDSNAYGYTF	TGTGCCAGCAGCTTCGCAGGAGAAGACAGTAACGCCTATGGCTACACCTTC	TRBV7-9	-	TRBJ1-2	once	17
CSARGQGWNPPLHF	TGCAGTGCTAGAGGACAGGGGTGGAATCCACCCCTCCACTTT	TRBV20-1	TRBD1	TRBJ1-6	-	14
CASSSRDRGDEKLFF	TGTGCCAGCAGCAGCCGGGACAGGGGCGATGAAAAACTGTTTTTT	TRBV11-3	TRBD1	TRBJ1-4	few	15
CASSLGGQAPPGELFF	TGCGCCAGCAGCTTGGGTGGACAGGCCCCCCCCGGGGAGCTGTTTTTT	TRBV5-1	TRBD1	TRBJ2-2	many	16
CSAIPGSNQPQHF	TGCAGTGCGATTCCGGGGAGCAATCAGCCCCAGCATTTT	TRBV20-1	-	TRBJ1-5	-	13
CASSLPGLPYGYTF	TGTGCCAGCAGCTTGCCAGGGCTTCCCTATGGCTACACCTTC	TRBV5-6	-	TRBJ1-2	-	14
CASSRGASGSGTGELFF	TGTGCCAGCAGCCGAGGGGCTAGCGGGAGCGGGACCGGGGAGCTGTTTTTT	TRBV11-3	TRBD2	TRBJ2-2	-	17
CASSPGLAGGPNGETQYF	TGTGCCAGCAGCCCCGGACTAGCGGGAGGGCCTAACGGAGAGACCCAGTACTTC	TRBV9	TRBD2	TRBJ2-5	-	18
CATSFQGNTDTQYF	TGTGCCACCAGTTTCCAGGGAAACACAGATACGCAGTATTTT	TRBV24-1	-	TRBJ2-3	few	14
CASSESRGQGYTF	TGTGCCAGCAGTGAATCGAGGGGTCAAGGCTACACCTTC	TRBV2	-	TRBJ1-2	-	13
CASSPRRDRGNSPLHF	TGTGCCAGCAGTCCAAGACGGGACAGGGGAAATTCACCCCTCCACTTT	TRBV25-1	TRBD1	TRBJ1-6	-	16
CTSSRGEGPNQPRHF	TGTACCAGCAGTCGGGGGGAGGGCCCCAATCAGCCCCGGCATTTT	TRBV6-1	-	TRBJ1-5	-	15
CSALGPNTEAFF	TGCAGTGCCCTTGGCCCGAACACTGAAGCTTTCTTT	TRBV20-1	-	TRBJ1-1	few	12
CAISEHSYEQYF	TGTGCCATCAGTGAACACAGCTACGAGCAGTACTTC	TRBV10-3	-	TRBJ2-7	few	12
CASSAGRVNQPQHF	TGTGCCAGCAGTGCCGGCAGGGTCAATCAGCCCCAGCATTTT	TRBV2	-	TRBJ1-5	-	14
CASSVTPRATSGGYEQYF	TGTGCCAGCAGCGTAACCCCCCGAGCTACTAGCGGGGGCTACGAGCAGTACTTC	TRBV9	TRBD2	TRBJ2-7	-	18
CASRVGQNYEQYF	TGTGCCAGCAGGGTGGGACAGAACTACGAGCAGTACTTC	TRBV6-1	TRBD1	TRBJ2-7	-	13
CAWSVPPAGQPQHF	TGTGCCTGGAGTGTACCCCCAGCGGGCCAGCCCCAGCATTTT	TRBV30	-	TRBJ1-5	many	14
CASTPLTGEYGYTF	TGTGCCAGCACCCCTCTGACAGGGGAATATGGCTACACCTTC	TRBV25-1	TRBD1	TRBJ1-2	many	14
CASRMATSYEQYF	TGTGCCAGCAGAATGGCGACCTCCTACGAGCAGTACTTC	TRBV7-3	-	TRBJ2-7	-	13
CASSFGQQSSGNTIYF	TGTGCCAGCAGTTTTGGGCAGCAAAGCTCTGGAAACACCATATATTTT	TRBV12-3/TRBV12-4	-	TRBJ1-3	-	16
CASSPPRTDSEQYF	TGTGCCAGCAGCCCCCCCCGGACAGATTCCGAGCAGTACTTC	TRBV5-6	-	TRBJ2-7	-	14
CASSPPHYNEQFF	TGTGCCAGCAGCCCCCCGCACTACAATGAGCAGTTCTTC	TRBV9	-	TRBJ2-1	medium-sized	13
CASRGIANSYEQYF	TGCGCCAGCAGGGGCATCGCAAACTCCTACGAGCAGTACTTC	TRBV5-1	-	TRBJ2-7	many	14
CASSPWTGTWNTEAFF	TGTGCCAGCAGTCCCTGGACAGGGACTTGGAACACTGAAGCTTTCTTT	TRBV28	TRBD1	TRBJ1-1	-	16
CASSTAHRARYDGYTF	TGTGCCAGTAGCACCGCCCACAGGGCCAGATATGATGGCTACACCTTC	TRBV19	-	TRBJ1-2	many	16
CASSGASQETQYF	TGTGCCAGCAGTGGGGCTAGCCAAGAGACCCAGTACTTC	TRBV2	-	TRBJ2-5	many	13
CAISVSSMNTEAFF	TGTGCCATCAGTGTCTCCAGTATGAACACTGAAGCTTTCTTT	TRBV10-3	-	TRBJ1-1	few	14
CSARDRLSSGSNTGEQPQHF	TGCAGTGCTAGAGACCGCCTCTCTAGCGGGTCGAACACCGGGGAGCAGCCCCAGCATTTT	TRBV20-1	-	TRBJ1-5	-	20